This TCR beta chain came from a study of T cell repertoires in cytomegalovirus infection. For the study at large: Public TCR beta signatures marked donors with CMV infection and the matching HLA.

This clonotype occurred many times. What it recognizes is unknown. V was shortened by 0 bases and J by 0 bases, with 9 bases between the two germline ends. CDR3 length: 15 residues. CDR1 SGHAT and CDR2 FQNNGV come from the germline V gene. Each CDR3 protein is one row after TCRdb ran MiXCR on the reads. The data contain approximately 500,000 distinct CDR3 sequences, more than 15% of them singletons. Study conclusions and caveats: Ex vivo responses were dominated by HLA-C-restricted CMV-specific TCR beta clonotypes. Cumulative public TCR beta family frequency identified carriers of CMV plus the relevant HLA.

The chain employs TRBV11-2 and TRBJ2-7, with D possibly being TRBD1 (5 bases). The specimen was CD8+ T cells from PBMCs. The sequence derives from a human donor in good health (CMV status not recorded). Some clones in this sample may be carry-over from other donors' samples. The CDR3, as DNA: TGTGCCAGCAGCTTAGAGCCCAGGGACTCCTACGAGCAGTACTTC. Translating gives CASSLEPRDSYEQYF.